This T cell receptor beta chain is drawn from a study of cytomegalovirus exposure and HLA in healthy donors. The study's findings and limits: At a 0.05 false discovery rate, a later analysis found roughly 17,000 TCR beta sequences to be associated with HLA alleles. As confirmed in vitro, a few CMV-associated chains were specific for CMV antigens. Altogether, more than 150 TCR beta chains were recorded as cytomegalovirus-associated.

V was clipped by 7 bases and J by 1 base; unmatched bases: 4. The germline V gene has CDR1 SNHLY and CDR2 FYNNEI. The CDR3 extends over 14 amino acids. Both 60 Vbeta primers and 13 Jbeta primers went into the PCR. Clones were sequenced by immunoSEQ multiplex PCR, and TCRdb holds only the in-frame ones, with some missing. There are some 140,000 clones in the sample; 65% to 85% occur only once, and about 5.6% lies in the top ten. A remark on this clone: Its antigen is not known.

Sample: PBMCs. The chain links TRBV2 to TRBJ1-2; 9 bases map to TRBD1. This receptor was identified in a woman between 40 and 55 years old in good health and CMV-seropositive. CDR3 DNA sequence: TGTGCCAGCATTAACAGGGGGCGTAACTATGGCTACACCTTC. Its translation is CASINRGRNYGYTF.